The 14 T cell receptor beta chains listed next were all sequenced from one sample in a study of early T cells in non-severe SARS-CoV-2 infection (TCRdb year 2021). The library was generated by 5' RACE. Reads for this sample came from a NextSeq 500. Using fastp trimming at Q25 and MiXCR clonotype assembly, TCRdb reanalyzed the public sequencing data and kept in-frame beta chains. Merged by CDR3 protein, the rows form single entries marked with the most common genes and DNA. For this sample there are some 97,000 distinct CDR3 sequences; roughly 11% appear just once. The top ten hold roughly 4.8% of the sample. The source material was whole blood, sampled at baseline. The origin of the receptors is an adult who was a healthcare worker with PCR-confirmed SARS-CoV-2 infection or an uninfected control (not recorded which).

This chain connects TRBV5-4 to TRBJ2-1; TRBD2 matches at 12 bases. Germline V gives CDR1 SGHNT, CDR2 YYREEE (reference sequence). With 3 bases clipped from V and 10 bases from J, the junction kept 8 bases outside the gene matches. The CDR3 extends over 15 amino acids. The CDR3 DNA follows: TGTGCCAGCAGCTCGCTAGCGGGAGGGCGCGGGGAGCAGTTCTTC. Its protein product is CASSSLAGGRGEQFF.

V and J are TRBV20-1 and TRBJ1-3; no firm D call. Trimming stripped 3 bases from V and 3 bases from J, with 9 bases between. Germline V gene lookup returns CDR1 DFQATT and CDR2 SNEGSKA (reference sequence). CDR3 size: 13 residues. CDR3 protein: CSASPPGGNTIYF. CDR3 in DNA: TGCAGTGCTAGTCCCCCTGGTGGAAACACCATATATTTT.

This chain uses TRBV10-3 with TRBJ2-7; possible D gene TRBD1, 5 bases. Deletions cut 3 bases from V and 5 bases from J, with 14 bases between. This CDR3 has 14 amino acids. The germline V gene encodes CDR1 ENHRY and CDR2 SYGVKD. The CDR3 DNA sequence: TGTGCCATCAGTGATGTCAGGGTCAAGGACGAGCAGTACTTC. Translation: CAISDVRVKDEQYF.

This clonotype was recorded at least ten times. The chain recombines TRBV6-6 with TRBJ1-5; the D gene is possibly TRBD1 (5 bases). CDR3 size: 15 residues. Germline-derived CDR1 and CDR2 are MNHNY and SVGAGI (reference sequence). V was trimmed by 6 bases and J by 1 base, leaving 13 bases between them. As DNA, the CDR3 is TGTGCCAGCAGGGACCAGGGAATCAGCAATCAGCCCCAGCATTTT. Amino acids: CASRDQGISNQPQHF.

The sample holds many counts of this clonotype. This sequence joins TRBV30 and TRBJ2-1; 8 bases line up with TRBD1. CDR3 length: 15 residues. V gave up 3 bases and J gave up 5 bases; unmatched junction bases: 9. CDR1 GTSNPN and CDR2 SVGIG come from the germline V gene (reference sequence). The CDR3 loop is CAWSDRDRQNNEQFF. CDR3 DNA sequence: TGTGCCTGGAGCGACCGGGACAGGCAAAACAATGAGCAGTTCTTC.

This clonotype was seen at least ten times. V usage is TRBV5-1 and J usage is TRBJ2-1, with D possibly being TRBD2 (6 bases). CDR1 is SGHRS, CDR2 YFSETQ, per germline. The CDR3 consists of 16 residues. V lost 5 bases, J lost 8 bases, and 23 bases lay in between. The CDR3 region has the DNA TGCGCCAGCAGGGACGGACTAACCATCGGAGGGGATGAGCAGTTCTTC. It specifies CASRDGLTIGGDEQFF.

This clonotype was observed many times. The chain employs TRBV10-2 and TRBJ2-3; TRBD2 agrees at 11 bases. The germline CDR1 and CDR2 sequences are WSHSY and SAAADI. This CDR3 contains 17 residues. Unmatched junction bases numbered 9, after V lost 7 bases and J lost 0 bases. Here the CDR3 DNA reads TGCGCCAGCACGGGTCTAGCGGGGGGAACTAGCACAGATACGCAGTATTTT. Amino acid sequence: CASTGLAGGTSTDTQYF.

This clonotype has more than one count but fewer than ten. The chain combines TRBV5-5 with TRBJ2-1, with 7 bases aligning to TRBD2. The CDR3 consists of 14 residues. After removal of 6 bases from V and 3 bases from J, the junction contained 6 bases not matched to a gene. Germline loops: CDR1 SGHKS, CDR2 YYEKEE (reference sequence). The CDR3 region has the DNA TGTGCCAGCACCCTACTAGCGAACTACAATGAGCAGTTCTTC. This codes for CASTLLANYNEQFF.

The DNA of the CDR3 is TGTGCCACCCGGAGGGACAGAAACAATGAGCAGTTCTTC. This encodes CATRRDRNNEQFF. The V gene is TRBV10-3, the J gene TRBJ2-1, with D possibly TRBD1 on 7 matching bases. Trimming shortened V by 10 bases and J by 5 bases, and 15 bases separated the two germline ends. The germline V gene has CDR1 ENHRY and CDR2 SYGVKD. The CDR3 covers 13 residues.

Only a few counts were recorded for this clonotype. The genes are TRBV5-1 and TRBJ2-1; 8 bases are shared with TRBD2. After removal of 1 base from V and 8 bases from J, the junction contained 11 bases not matched to a gene. The CDR3 consists of 16 residues. Germline CDR1 reads SGHRS; CDR2 reads YFSETQ. CDR3 coding DNA: TGCGCCAGCAGCTTGACTAGCGGATACCTATCGGATGAGCAGTTCTTC. The encoded protein is CASSLTSGYLSDEQFF.

This clonotype was seen many times. This chain uses TRBV4-2 with TRBJ1-2; D remains ambiguous. Trimming removed 1 base from V and 2 bases from J, with 5 bases in between. Germline CDR1 LGHNA, CDR2 YNFKEQ. The CDR3 is 13 amino acids. The CDR3 loop is CASSQAGNYGYTF. Here the CDR3 DNA reads TGTGCCAGCAGCCAAGCCGGGAACTATGGCTACACCTTC.

The table lists this clonotype with a few counts. This chain joins TRBV10-3 and TRBJ2-1; perhaps TRBD1 as D (6 bases). With 6 bases removed from V and 1 base from J, the gap between germline ends came to 13 bases. The germline V gene has CDR1 ENHRY and CDR2 SYGVKD. This CDR3 is 15 amino acids long. Written as DNA, the CDR3 is TGTGCCATCAGGCAGGGGATAGCGTCCTACAATGAGCAGTTCTTC. Protein sequence: CAIRQGIASYNEQFF.

At least ten counts were recorded for this clonotype. The CDR3 is CATSVDGIGYTF. The CDR3 DNA is TGTGCCACCAGTGTGGACGGCATTGGCTACACCTTC. The chain combines TRBV24-1 with TRBJ1-2; D call uncertain. V lost 5 bases and J 7 bases, leaving 10 bases between the germline ends. This CDR3 spans 12 amino acids. Germline loops: CDR1 KGHDR, CDR2 SFDVKD.

This clonotype has only a few counts. V gene TRBV30 combines with J gene TRBJ2-2, with TRBD2 as a possible D gene (7 bases). The CDR3 sequence is 17 residues long. CDR1 and CDR2 (germline): GTSNPN, SVGIG (reference sequence). Trimming shortened V by 3 bases and J by 0 bases, and 17 bases separated the two germline ends. The CDR3 loop reads CAWSPGGRIANTGELFF. In DNA, the CDR3 is TGTGCCTGGAGCCCGGGGGGCCGGATCGCGAACACCGGGGAGCTGTTTTTT.